This TCR beta chain originates from a study of T cell responses to AZD1222 COVID-19 vaccine. General study points: Donor demographics were predominantly white British with a female majority; clonal diversity may be underestimated. Samples come after the peak T cell response, not at day 14. Only 5 or 6 AZD1222 recipients were seropositive at baseline. The CD4 TCRs associated with vaccination extended across spike and predominated at 160-218 and 743-854.

About this clone: Its antigen is not identified.

This table comes from immunoSEQ multiplex PCR, and its TCRdb copy is limited to in-frame clones, with some not included. The table has 130,000 to 150,000 clones, just under 95% seen once. Trimming took off 5 bases at V and 10 bases at J, with 11 bases between the two ends. The CDR3 sequence is 11 residues long. The germline gives CDR1 LNHDA, CDR2 SQIVND (reference sequence). The origin of this receptor is an adult who had recovered from COVID-19. Sequencing used peripheral blood, obtained after recovery from COVID-19. The V call is TRBV19, the J call TRBJ1-2; D unresolved. The chain's CDR3 is CASSPPGFYTF. In nucleotides, the CDR3 is TGTGCCAGTAGTCCCCCAGGATTCTACACCTTC.